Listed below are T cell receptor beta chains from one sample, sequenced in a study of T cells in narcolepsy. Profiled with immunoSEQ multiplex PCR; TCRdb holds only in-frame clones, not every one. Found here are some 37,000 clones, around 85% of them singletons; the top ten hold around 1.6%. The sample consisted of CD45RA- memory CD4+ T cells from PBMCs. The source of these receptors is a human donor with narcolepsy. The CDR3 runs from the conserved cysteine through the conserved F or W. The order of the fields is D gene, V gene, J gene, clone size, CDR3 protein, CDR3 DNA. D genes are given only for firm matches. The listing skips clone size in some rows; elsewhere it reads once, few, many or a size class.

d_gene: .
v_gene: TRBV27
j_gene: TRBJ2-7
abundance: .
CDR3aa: CASSLSSGSSYEQYF
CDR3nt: TGTGCCAGCAGTTTATCGAGTGGGTCCTCCTACGAGCAGTACTTC

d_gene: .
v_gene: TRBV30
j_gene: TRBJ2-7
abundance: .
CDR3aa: CAWSTGVYEQYF
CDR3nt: TGTGCCTGGAGTACAGGAGTCTACGAGCAGTACTTC

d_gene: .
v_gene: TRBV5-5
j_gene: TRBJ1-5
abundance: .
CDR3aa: CASSLFGGRGNQPQHF
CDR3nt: TGTGCCAGCAGCTTGTTCGGGGGCAGGGGCAATCAGCCCCAGCATTTT

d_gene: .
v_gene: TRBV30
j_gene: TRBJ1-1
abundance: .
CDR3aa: CAWTLGLNTEAFF
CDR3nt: TGTGCCTGGACTCTGGGGCTGAACACTGAAGCTTTCTTT

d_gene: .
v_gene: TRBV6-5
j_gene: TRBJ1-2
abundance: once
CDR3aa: CASLSPQGFGGYTF
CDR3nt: TGTGCCAGCCTGTCCCCCCAGGGGTTCGGAGGCTACACCTTC

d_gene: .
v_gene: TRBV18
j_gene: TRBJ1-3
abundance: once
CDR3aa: CASSSGSSGNTIYF
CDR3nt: TGTGCCAGCTCATCAGGGTCCTCTGGTAACACCATATATTTT

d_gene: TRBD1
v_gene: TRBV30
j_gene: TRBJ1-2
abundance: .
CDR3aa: CAWSATGGGYGYTF
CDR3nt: TGTGCCTGGAGCGCTACAGGGGGTGGGTATGGCTACACCTTC

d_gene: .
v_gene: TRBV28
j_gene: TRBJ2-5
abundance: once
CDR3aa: CASSRYRREETQYF
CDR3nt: TGTGCCAGCAGCAGGTATCGCAGGGAAGAGACCCAGTACTTC

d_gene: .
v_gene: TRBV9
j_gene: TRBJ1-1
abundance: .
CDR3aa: CASSVDSQMNTEAFF
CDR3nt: TGTGCCAGCAGCGTAGACAGCCAGATGAACACTGAAGCTTTCTTT

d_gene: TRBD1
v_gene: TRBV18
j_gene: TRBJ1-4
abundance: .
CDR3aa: CASSPGTVNEKLFF
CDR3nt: TGTGCCAGCTCACCAGGGACAGTTAATGAAAAACTGTTTTTT

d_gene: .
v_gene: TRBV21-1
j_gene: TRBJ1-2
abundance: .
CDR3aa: CASRDALWGYYGYTF
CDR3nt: TGTGCCAGCAGAGATGCCCTTTGGGGTTACTATGGCTACACCTTC

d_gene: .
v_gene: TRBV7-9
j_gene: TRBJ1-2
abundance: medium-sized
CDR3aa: CASSHAGAAGYTF
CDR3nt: TGTGCCAGCAGCCATGCGGGGGCGGCTGGCTACACCTTC

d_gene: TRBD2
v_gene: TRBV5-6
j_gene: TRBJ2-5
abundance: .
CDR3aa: CASSQGLAVKYF
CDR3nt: TGTGCCAGCAGCCAGGGACTAGCAGTTAAGTACTTC

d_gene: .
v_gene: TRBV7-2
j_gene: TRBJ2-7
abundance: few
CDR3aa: CASSLTLRGGPYEQYF
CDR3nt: TGTGCCAGCAGCTTAACCTTGAGAGGGGGGCCCTACGAGCAGTACTTC

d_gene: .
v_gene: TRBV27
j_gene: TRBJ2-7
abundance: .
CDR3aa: CASSLALQGGYEQYF
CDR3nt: TGTGCCAGCAGTTTGGCATTACAGGGAGGTTACGAGCAGTACTTC

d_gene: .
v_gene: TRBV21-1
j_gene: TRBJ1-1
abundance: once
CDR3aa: CASRPWTGVTEAFF
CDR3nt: TGTGCTAGCAGACCGTGGACAGGGGTCACTGAAGCTTTCTTT

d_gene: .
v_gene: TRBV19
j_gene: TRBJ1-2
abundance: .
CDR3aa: CASSSRGGPGEGYTF
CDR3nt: TGTGCCAGTAGCTCCCGAGGGGGGCCTGGGGAAGGCTACACCTTC

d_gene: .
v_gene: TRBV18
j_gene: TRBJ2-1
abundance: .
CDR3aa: CASSLNLGYLDNEQFF
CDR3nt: TGTGCCAGCTCACTGAATCTCGGGTATCTCGACAATGAGCAGTTCTTC

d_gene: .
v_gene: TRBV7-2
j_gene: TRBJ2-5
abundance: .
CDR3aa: CASSKGLPPETQYF
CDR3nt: TGTGCCAGCAGCAAGGGACTCCCCCCAGAGACCCAGTACTTC

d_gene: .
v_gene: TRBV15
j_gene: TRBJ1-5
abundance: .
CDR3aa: CATSRDRAGNQPQHF
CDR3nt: TGTGCCACCAGCAGAGACAGGGCTGGCAATCAGCCCCAGCATTTT

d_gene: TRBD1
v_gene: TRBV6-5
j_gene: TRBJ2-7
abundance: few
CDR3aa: CASTVQGGEQYF
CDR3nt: TGTGCCAGCACCGTACAGGGGGGCGAGCAGTACTTC

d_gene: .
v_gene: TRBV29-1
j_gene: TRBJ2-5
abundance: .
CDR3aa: CSVRQDQETQYF
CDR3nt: TGCAGCGTCCGACAGGACCAAGAGACCCAGTACTTC

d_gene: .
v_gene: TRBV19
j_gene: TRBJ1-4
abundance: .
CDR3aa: CASSRGATNEKLFF
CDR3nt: TGTGCCAGTAGTCGGGGGGCAACTAATGAAAAACTGTTTTTT

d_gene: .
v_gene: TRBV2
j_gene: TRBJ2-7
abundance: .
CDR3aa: CASTKSPGSHEQYF
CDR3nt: TGTGCCAGCACCAAGAGTCCCGGGAGCCACGAGCAGTACTTC